Below, one T cell receptor beta chain is given with its context. Its cognate antigen is unknown. The germline CDR1 and CDR2 sequences are ENHRY and SYGVKD. This CDR3 is built from 16 residues. The V segment lost 0 bases and the J segment 4 bases; nucleotides outside the gene matches: 5. A J-beta primer mix and a sample-barcoded 5' primer were used in a second PCR of roughly 7 to 12 cycles. Using its own MiXCR run on the 5' RACE reads, TCRdb lists one record per CDR3 protein. The table records 710,000 or so distinct CDR3 sequences, approximately 22% of them present only once. The sample originates from a study of blood T cells in healthy people across ages. Study results and limitations: Percentage of naive T cells showed a strong correlation with TCR beta diversity.

This rearrangement joins TRBV10-3 to TRBJ2-2; 7 bases map to TRBD1. Specimen: blood. This clonotype was sampled from a man between 65 and 80 years old in good health. The CDR3 DNA sequence: TGTGCCATCAGTGAGTCGCTGTCAGGGGGCACCGGGGAGCTGTTTTTT. Translated: CAISESLSGGTGELFF.